These 23 T cell receptor beta chains were all obtained from the same sample, sequenced in a study of T cells in Graves' hyperthyroidism and ophthalmopathy. There were TCR beta CDR3 regions amplified from RNA transcripts. The primer set for the first-round RT-PCR of the TCR CDR3 was HTBI. Each CDR3 protein gets one entry after TCRdb re-called the multiplex PCR reads with MiXCR. The table lists approximately 700,000 distinct CDR3 sequences, 45% of them singletons, with less than 9% in the top ten. Material: peripheral blood or thyroid tissue (not recorded which). These receptors all stem from an adult man with Graves' disease, either hyperthyroidism or ophthalmopathy (not recorded which).

For this clonotype: One end of the junction does not line up with germline, which may come from a read error. This rearrangement joins TRBV24-1 to TRBJ2-5, with 11 bases identical to TRBD2. The CDR3 length is 15 residues. The germline V gene encodes CDR1 KGHDR and CDR2 SFDVKD. The CDR3 loop reads CSASLTSGVQETQYF. In DNA form, the CDR3 reads TGCAGTGCCTCCCTGACTAGCGGGGTCCAAGAGACCCAGTACTTC.

The genes are TRBV7-2 and TRBJ1-4; D may be TRBD1 (5 bases). The germline V and J ends were trimmed by 4 bases and 5 bases, with 11 bases remaining between them. CDR1 is SGHTA and CDR2 is FQGNSA in the germline V gene. CDR3 length equals 14 residues. In nucleotides, the CDR3 is TGTGCCAGCAGCTCCCAGGCAGGGAATGAAAAACTGTTTTTT. Translation gives CASSSQAGNEKLFF.

On this clonotype itself: This sequence may be a read error, since a much larger clone differs from it by one base. The CDR3 DNA sequence: TGTGTCAGCAGCCTTGACACCGCCAGTCAGCCCCAGCATTTT. Translating it yields CVSSLDTASQPQHF. The chain carries TRBV10-2 and TRBJ1-5; D is undetermined. There are 14 residues in the CDR3. CDR1 and CDR2 from the germline V gene are WSHSY and SAAADI.

This clonotype has more than one count but fewer than ten. The gene calls are TRBV6-6 and TRBJ2-5, with 8 bases identical to TRBD1. The CDR3 sequence is 14 residues long. V lost 8 bases, J lost 4 bases, and 9 bases stayed unmatched. Germline CDR1 is MNHNY and CDR2 is SVGAGI (reference sequence). The CDR3 DNA reads as TGTGCCAGCGAGACAGGGGTGGTTGGAGAGACCCAGTACTTC. This gives the protein CASETGVVGETQYF.

The chain links TRBV7-2 to TRBJ1-1; D gene ambiguous. The germline V gene encodes CDR1 SGHTA and CDR2 FQGNSA. The CDR3 has 14 residues. Deletions cut 4 bases from V and 5 bases from J, with 14 bases between. CDR3 sequence: CASSSDPSWTEAFF. In nucleotides, the CDR3 is TGTGCCAGCAGCTCTGACCCGTCATGGACTGAAGCTTTCTTT.

The chain recombines TRBV7-2 with TRBJ2-7; TRBD1 matches at 9 bases. With V trimmed by 5 bases and J by 4 bases, 12 bases remained unmatched. This CDR3 spans 16 amino acids. Germline lookup yields CDR1 SGHTA and CDR2 FQGNSA. The chain's CDR3 is CASSRTPPGQGYEQYF. The CDR3 nucleotides read TGTGCCAGCAGCCGTACCCCACCTGGACAGGGGTACGAGCAGTACTTC.

CDR3 sequence: CASSHRNRAHTEAFF. The CDR3 DNA sequence: TGTGCCAGCAGCCACCGAAACAGGGCGCACACTGAAGCTTTCTTT. V is TRBV7-9 and J is TRBJ1-1, with D possibly matching TRBD1 (6 bases). This CDR3 comprises 15 residues. Germline CDR1 and CDR2: SEHNR and FQNEAQ (reference sequence). V dropped 5 bases and J dropped 3 bases, with 16 bases sitting between them.

This clonotype was picked up a small number of times. The V call is TRBV9, the J call TRBJ2-7; 7 bases match TRBD1. J lost 1 base, V lost 4 bases, and 8 bases had no gene match. CDR3 length equals 15 residues. The germline V gene encodes CDR1 SGDLS and CDR2 YYNGEE. This chain's CDR3 is CASSPSRQGSYEQYF. For the CDR3, the DNA is TGTGCCAGCAGCCCCTCCAGACAGGGTTCCTACGAGCAGTACTTC.

This chain uses TRBV12-3 or TRBV12-4 with TRBJ2-7; tentatively, D is TRBD1 (6 bases). V lost 6 bases and J lost 3, with 15 bases in between. The CDR3 contains 14 residues. The CDR3 sequence: CASSLLGHGYEQYF. As DNA, the CDR3 is TGTGCCAGCAGCCTCCTGGGACACGGCTACGAGCAGTACTTC.

The chain links TRBV12-3 or TRBV12-4 to TRBJ1-2; D perhaps matches TRBD1 (6 bases). The CDR3 spans 14 residues. V lost 4 bases, J lost 7 bases, and 16 bases lay in between. CDR3 sequence reads: CASSYGGAVGGYTF. The CDR3 bases are TGTGCCAGCAGTTACGGGGGGGCTGTCGGTGGCTACACCTTC.

This clonotype came up a few times. The chain employs TRBV19 and TRBJ2-7; D remains unclear. The V gene lost 5 bases and the J gene lost 6 bases, with 5 bases spanning the gap. Germline lookup yields CDR1 LNHDA and CDR2 SQIVND (reference sequence). The CDR3 spans 10 residues. CDR3 in DNA: TGTGCCAGTAGTTCAGTCGAGCAGTACTTC. Its protein product is CASSSVEQYF.

CDR3 protein: CAISDRGGAYYEQYF. The CDR3 coding sequence is TGTGCCATCAGTGATAGGGGGGGGGCCTACTACGAGCAGTACTTC. V is TRBV10-3 and J is TRBJ2-7; possibly TRBD2 for D (7 bases). CDR3 length: 15 residues. The germline V gene encodes CDR1 ENHRY and CDR2 SYGVKD. The V end lost 3 bases, the J end lost 3 bases, and 15 bases lay between the germline ends.

CDR3 sequence (DNA): TGCAGCGTTAGGGAGCTGGGACAGGGTACCGGGGAGCTGTTTTTT. Encoded protein: CSVRELGQGTGELFF. The rearrangement uses TRBV29-1 and TRBJ2-2, with 9 bases identical to TRBD1. Germline V CDR1 and CDR2: SQVTM, ANQGSEA. The CDR3 length is 15 residues. The J segment lost 5 bases and the V segment lost 5 bases, leaving 9 bases of the junction unmatched.

This clonotype has just a few counts. The CDR3 sequence: CASSGPYAQETQYF. The CDR3 bases are TGTGCCAGCAGCGGACCCTACGCACAAGAGACCCAGTACTTC. V is TRBV12-3 or TRBV12-4 and J is TRBJ2-5; D not resolved. The CDR3 sequence is 14 residues long. With 6 bases removed from V and 2 bases from J, the gap between germline ends came to 13 bases.

The chain combines TRBV7-9 with TRBJ1-2; 12 positions agree with TRBD1. J lost 4 bases, V lost 3 bases, and 9 bases had no gene match. This CDR3 has 17 residues. Germline V gene lookup returns CDR1 SEHNR and CDR2 FQNEAQ (reference sequence). The CDR3 DNA reads as TGTGCCAGCAGCTTCCGGGACAGGGGGCGCCGTCCCTATGGCTACACCTTC. Its translation: CASSFRDRGRRPYGYTF.

A word on this clonotype: A read error may be the cause here, since a much bigger clone is one base away. The chain has TRBV10-3 and TRBJ2-5; D is perhaps TRBD1 (5 bases). CDR1 and CDR2 from the germline V gene are ENHRY and SYGVKD. This CDR3 has 14 amino acids. CDR3 region: CAIGDQGWAETQYF. The CDR3 region has the DNA TGTGCCATCGGTGACCAGGGTTGGGCAGAGACCCAGTACTTC.

There are many counts of this clonotype. The genes are TRBV19 and TRBJ1-6; a weak D match, TRBD1 (5 bases). Trimming removed 5 bases at V and 5 bases at J, with 10 bases between. Germline V gene data show CDR1 as LNHDA and CDR2 as SQIVND (reference sequence). The CDR3 length is 14 residues. The CDR3 region is CASSPGGNNSPLHF. The CDR3 region has the DNA TGTGCCAGTAGTCCGGGGGGAAATAATTCACCCCTCCACTTT.

The chain combines TRBV19 with TRBJ1-5; possibly TRBD1 for D (5 bases). This CDR3 comprises 15 residues. V dropped 4 bases and J dropped 5 bases, with 15 bases sitting between them. Looked up from germline, CDR1 is LNHDA and CDR2 is SQIVND (reference sequence). The DNA of the CDR3 is TGTGCCAGTAGTACCGAGGGACGCAGGGATCAGCCCCAGCATTTT. This translates into CASSTEGRRDQPQHF.

The rearrangement links TRBV29-1 to TRBJ1-3; D is possibly TRBD1 (5 bases). Trimming took off 8 bases at V and 8 bases at J, with 31 bases between the two ends. The CDR3 runs to 17 residues. Germline loops: CDR1 SQVTM, CDR2 ANQGSEA. The CDR3 region has the DNA TGCAGCACGCTCCAGACAGCGGGGGTGGCACGAGAAGACACCATATATTTT. Amino acids: CSTLQTAGVAREDTIYF.

This clonotype was found a few times. The gene calls are TRBV19 and TRBJ1-5; the D gene is possibly TRBD1 (5 bases). There are 16 residues in the CDR3. CDR1 is LNHDA, CDR2 SQIVND, per germline (reference sequence). The V end lost 10 bases, the J end lost 0 bases, and 19 bases lay between the germline ends. The DNA of the CDR3 is TGTGCCACTACACGAACAGGATCCCTTAGCAATCAGCCCCAGCATTTT. This gives the protein CATTRTGSLSNQPQHF. The full variable domain, completed using reference TRBV19 and TRBJ1-5, is DGGITQSPKYLFRKEGQNVTLSCEQNLNHDAMYWYRQDPGQGLRLIYYSQIVNDFQKGDIAEGYSVSREKKESFPLTVTSAQKNPTAFYLCATTRTGSLSNQPQHFGDGTRLSIL.

This rearrangement joins TRBV7-9 to TRBJ1-1; 7 positions agree with TRBD1. Germline V lookup: CDR1 SEHNR, CDR2 FQNEAQ (reference sequence). The CDR3 contains 14 residues. Trimming cost V 10 bases and J 4 bases; bases outside gene matches: 12. DNA for the CDR3: TGTGCCACCAGTGAACAGGGGTGGCCCACTGAAGCTTTCTTT. Amino acids: CATSEQGWPTEAFF.

This clonotype has just a few counts. The chain recombines TRBV7-2 with TRBJ2-7; 7 bases fit TRBD2. Germline V gene sequence: CDR1 SGHTA, CDR2 FQGNSA. After removal of 0 bases from V and 3 bases from J, the junction contained 8 bases not matched to a gene. This CDR3 comprises 16 residues. The CDR3 nucleotides read TGTGCCAGCAGCTTAGCGGCCGCGGGGGATCTCTACGAGCAGTACTTC. This codes for CASSLAAAGDLYEQYF.

This clonotype was counted at least ten times. This chain joins TRBV10-3 and TRBJ1-5, with unresolved D. V dropped 3 bases and J dropped 4 bases, with 7 bases sitting between them. CDR1 is ENHRY and CDR2 is SYGVKD in the germline V gene. The CDR3 loop spans 13 amino acids. The CDR3 region is CAISDDGNQPQHF. The CDR3 coding sequence is TGTGCCATCAGTGACGATGGAAATCAGCCCCAGCATTTT.